This T cell receptor beta chain was captured in a study of OX40 agonist ivuxolimab in advanced cancers. Notes on the research overall: The costimulatory receptor OX40 (CD134) was targeted by ivuxolimab, a fully human IgG2 agonistic monoclonal antibody. Intravenous ivuxolimab was administered to patients every 2 weeks at six dose levels: 0.01, 0.1, 0.3, 1.5, 3 and 10 mg/kg. Of the roughly 52 patients in dose escalation, around 20 had hepatocellular carcinoma, approximately 15 had melanoma, 9 had renal cell carcinoma and 9 had head and neck cancer. In the dose-escalation cohort, around four fifths of patients were male, and the mean age was 60 years with a range of roughly 23 to 79. Patients were allowed to have had prior anti-PD-1, anti-PD-L1 or anti-CTLA-4 therapy, and 40% of the dose-escalation patients had been treated with checkpoint inhibitors. Partial responses were achieved by three dose-escalation patients, of whom one had hepatocellular carcinoma and two had cutaneous melanoma. Peripheral TCRbeta sequencing aimed to test whether ivuxolimab altered TCR sequence diversity and caused clonal T-cell expansion. The paper describes the monotherapy dose-escalation part (N = 52 patients) of the phase I trial of ivuxolimab. What the research found in general, with its limitations: The antigen specificity of the clonally expanded peripheral T cells was not determined. Low levels of normalized T-cell clonal expansion were also seen in some patients who did not respond. Clonal expansion of both CD4+ and CD8+ blood T cells was observed from baseline to week 6 at doses 0.1 to 3.0 mg/kg. After ivuxolimab, more expanded clones were found on average in CD8+ T cells than in CD4+ T cells. Partial responders in the 0.1-3.0 mg/kg groups had among the lowest normalized peripheral clonal expansion, especially among CD8+ T cells.

To sequence the TCRbeta CDR3 region, genomic DNA was isolated from the sorted cells. TCRbeta CDR3 regions were sequenced using the immunoSEQ Assay. In its TCRdb copy, this immuneACCESS table keeps in-frame sequences only and misses some clones. Where compared with another copy, unresolved V genes explain less than half of these, and the others have no known cause. The sample has about 28,000 clones on record, 65% to 90% of them singletons. The top ten clones comprise around 32% of the sample. V is trimmed back by 5 bases and J by 3 bases, and the junction contains 9 bases that no gene match accounts for. The germline V gene yields SGHAT for CDR1 and FQNNGV for CDR2. Reading from cysteine to phenylalanine, the CDR3 counts 15 amino acids. Of all the DNA, just the CDR3 is kept, 45 bases in frame from base 1. In regard to this clone: Its antigen specificity is not known. No base-level quality is on record; no much larger clone is a single base apart.

The trial excluded patients who had a history of autoimmune disease or were on systemic immunosuppression. Peripheral blood for TCR sequencing was drawn from every dose cohort at baseline, at cycle 4 day 1 and at cycle 7 day 1. Samples came from an open-label, multicenter, first-in-human phase I dose-escalation trial of ivuxolimab. Adults with locally advanced or metastatic melanoma, renal cell, hepatocellular, or head and neck squamous cell carcinoma were enrolled in the trial. Before TCR sequencing, CD4+ T cells and CD8+ T cells from peripheral blood were sorted into separate populations. The V and J segments used are TRBV11-2 and TRBJ2-7; TRBD1 aligns with 8 central bases. The input for sequencing was CD4+ or CD8+ T cells sorted from blood, taken in a trial of the OX40 agonist ivuxolimab. The TCR was taken from an adult with an advanced solid tumor such as melanoma, head and neck, liver or kidney cancer. The bases are TGTGCCAGCAGCCCAGGGACAGGCCCCAGCTACGAGCAGTACTTC. Its product reads: CASSPGTGPSYEQYF.